This T cell receptor (beta chain) was found in a study of blood T cell repertoires in COVID-19. Looking at the study overall: PBMCs, B-cell-depleted T cells, or T cells were the source of the cDNA or gDNA that made up the material.

The CDR3 has 16 amino acids. Losses at the gene ends were 10 bases for V and 3 bases for J; bases not matched to a gene: 13. Germline values: CDR1 ENHRY, CDR2 SYGVKD. The data were produced by immunoSEQ multiplex PCR, yet TCRdb's version contains in-frame clones alone and is incomplete. The table includes around 130,000 clones, around 80% detected once. The receptor's source is a man aged 65-85 years with acute or convalescent COVID-19. This chain links TRBV10-3 with TRBJ2-2, with 8 bases lining up with TRBD1. Sequenced: peripheral blood. The CDR3 region is CASRTDATGDTGELFF. The CDR3 DNA follows: TGTGCCAGCCGAACGGACGCGACAGGGGACACCGGGGAGCTGTTTTTT.